The 29 T cell receptor beta chains listed next were all sequenced from one sample in a study of beta chain features in type 1 diabetes. Whole-study findings and limits: Shorter TCRB CDR3s, moderately but significantly so, marked every one of the four CD4+ subsets in Type 1 diabetes patients.

The entirety of the isolated RNA underwent reverse transcription, so expressed TCRB transcripts were sequenced. Produced via immunoSEQ multiplex PCR; TCRdb's table is partial and in-frame only. The sample contains roughly 730,000 clones, about an eighth of which appear only once. These TCRs' antigens remain unknown. Sequencing was done on a sample of naive CD4+ T cells from blood. The origin of the receptors is a man aged 18 to 29 with type 1 diabetes.

In its sample, this clone was seen a few times. The chain uses TRBV28 and TRBJ2-7; 12 nucleotides line up with TRBD2. V was pared by 4 bases and J by 3 bases, with 7 bases of the junction left unmatched. Germline CDR1 reads MDHEN; CDR2 reads SYDVKM. The CDR3 extends over 16 amino acids. The CDR3 DNA is TGTGCCAGCAGTTCAACTAGCGGGGGGCGGGACTACGAGCAGTACTTC. Translated: CASSSTSGGRDYEQYF.

This clone was observed a handful of times. The chain recombines TRBV6-5 with TRBJ1-5, with a weak D call TRBD1 (5 bases). Looked up from germline, CDR1 is MNHEY and CDR2 is SVGAGI. The CDR3 is 13 residues long. V shed 2 bases and J shed 3 bases, with 5 bases lying between them. CDR3 amino acids: CASSYGTNQPQHF. CDR3 sequence (DNA): TGTGCCAGCAGTTACGGGACCAATCAGCCCCAGCATTTT.

This clone was recorded a few times. This chain joins TRBV5-1 and TRBJ2-2; no definite D call. Germline loops: CDR1 SGHRS, CDR2 YFSETQ. The CDR3 length is 15 residues. V lost 2 bases to trimming and J lost 0 bases, with 8 bases between them. CDR3 sequence (DNA): TGCGCCAGCAGCTTACCATTAGCGAACACCGGGGAGCTGTTTTTT. Amino acids: CASSLPLANTGELFF.

This clone was counted a few times. The chain links TRBV4-2 to TRBJ2-3; unclear D gene. The V gene lost 5 bases and the J gene lost 0 bases, with 6 bases spanning the gap. Germline V gene lookup returns CDR1 LGHNA and CDR2 YNFKEQ. The CDR3 contains 13 residues. The CDR3 region is CASSISSTDTQYF. The CDR3 region has the DNA TGTGCCAGCAGCATTTCAAGCACAGATACGCAGTATTTT.

This clone has a handful of counts. The chain links TRBV7-9 to TRBJ1-4, with D perhaps TRBD1 (5 bases). V lost 10 bases to trimming and J lost 7 bases, with 13 bases between them. Per germline, CDR1 SEHNR and CDR2 FQNEAQ (reference sequence). This CDR3 is 12 amino acids long. CDR3 in DNA: TGTGCCACGGCAGGGTTGTTTGAAAAACTGTTTTTT. The encoded protein is CATAGLFEKLFF.

The chain joins TRBV13 to TRBJ2-3; 9 nucleotides agree with TRBD2. Trimming removed 3 bases from V and 1 base from J; junction bases left unmatched: 5. The CDR3 contains 16 residues. The V gene's germline CDR1 is PRHDT and CDR2 FYEKMQ (reference sequence). The DNA of the CDR3 is TGTGCCAGCAGCTTTTTAGCGGGGGTGGGCACAGATACGCAGTATTTT. Translation: CASSFLAGVGTDTQYF.

This clone has a handful of counts. J is TRBJ2-7 and V is TRBV30, with D perhaps TRBD2 (6 bases). This CDR3 has 16 amino acids. Germline V gene lookup returns CDR1 GTSNPN and CDR2 SVGIG (reference sequence). V lost 5 bases and J 0 bases, leaving 20 bases between the germline ends. The CDR3 is CAWCPGRDSYSYEQYF. The CDR3 DNA sequence: TGTGCCTGGTGTCCCGGTCGGGACTCTTACTCCTACGAGCAGTACTTC.

The V and J genes are TRBV19 and TRBJ1-2; 7 bases line up with TRBD1. CDR1 is LNHDA and CDR2 is SQIVND in the germline V gene (reference sequence). The length of the CDR3 is 15 residues. With V trimmed by 8 bases and J by 6 bases, 15 bases remained unmatched. CDR3 amino acids: CASFSGPGQGDGYTF. CDR3 nucleotides: TGTGCCAGTTTTTCCGGCCCGGGGCAGGGGGATGGCTACACCTTC.

In its sample, this clone was seen a few times. Other DNA sequences within the sample encode an identical CDR3. The chain employs TRBV5-1 and TRBJ1-1; TRBD1 agrees at 8 bases. Germline CDR1 is SGHRS and CDR2 is YFSETQ. Losses at the gene ends were 3 bases for V and 0 bases for J; bases not matched to a gene: 4. The CDR3 consists of 15 residues. This CDR3 is CASSSGTGMNTEAFF. The CDR3 coding sequence is TGCGCCAGCAGCTCGGGGACAGGCATGAACACTGAAGCTTTCTTT.

This clone was picked up a small number of times. The chain joins TRBV28 to TRBJ2-3; D is perhaps TRBD2 (6 bases). This CDR3 spans 16 amino acids. Germline CDR1 is MDHEN and CDR2 is SYDVKM. The V and J ends lost 3 bases and 4 bases respectively, with 17 bases between them. The CDR3 loop reads CASSLGLALRADTQYF. CDR3 bases: TGTGCCAGCAGTTTGGGCCTAGCGCTGAGGGCAGATACGCAGTATTTT.

This clone has a handful of counts. This sequence joins TRBV2 and TRBJ2-2; a possible D gene is TRBD1 (5 bases). The CDR3 sequence is 16 residues long. Trimming took 3 bases from V and 6 from J, leaving 17 bases between them. Germline assignment: CDR1 SNHLY and CDR2 FYNNEI. CDR3 DNA: TGTGCCAGCAGTGAGGCCCAGGGATTGTTGGCCGGGGAGCTGTTTTTT. Translation: CASSEAQGLLAGELFF.

This clone turned up a few times. The CDR3 region has the DNA TGTGCCAGCAGTTTCGACGGGGCTGGGAATAATTCACCCCTCCACTTT. It encodes CASSFDGAGNNSPLHF. The chain links TRBV27 to TRBJ1-6; the D gene is possibly TRBD1 (5 bases). With 3 bases removed from V and 5 bases from J, the gap between germline ends came to 14 bases. The CDR3 spans 16 residues. Germline values: CDR1 MNHEY, CDR2 SMNVEV (reference sequence).

As to this clone: Other DNA sequences in this sample translate to the same CDR3. The gene calls are TRBV5-1 and TRBJ1-2, with 9 bases lining up with TRBD1. The CDR3 has 16 residues. The trim removed 0 bases at V and 2 bases at J, leaving 5 bases unmatched. From germline, CDR1 is SGHRS and CDR2 YFSETQ. Written as DNA, the CDR3 is TGCGCCAGCAGCTTGGGACGGGACAGGGCCAACTATGGCTACACCTTC. It codes for CASSLGRDRANYGYTF.

The chain couples TRBV28 to TRBJ2-3; weak D call: TRBD1 (6 bases). The CDR3 has 15 amino acids. Germline V lookup: CDR1 MDHEN, CDR2 SYDVKM. The V gene lost 4 bases and the J gene lost 2 bases, with 13 bases spanning the gap. CDR3 bases: TGTGCCAGCAGTTCCGGGACAAAACTCACAGATACGCAGTATTTT. Its protein is CASSSGTKLTDTQYF.

This rearrangement joins TRBV10-3 to TRBJ1-1; D possibly corresponds to TRBD1 (5 bases). The CDR3 runs 13 residues. Germline V gene lookup returns CDR1 ENHRY and CDR2 SYGVKD. V lost 8 bases, J lost 4 bases, and 14 bases lay in between. The CDR3 reads CAISRWQGTEAFF. The DNA of the CDR3 is TGTGCCATCTCACGGTGGCAGGGCACTGAAGCTTTCTTT.

This clone was found a few times. The V call is TRBV30, the J call TRBJ1-1, with unresolved D. Trimming left V 2 bases short and J 1 base short, with 8 bases between. This CDR3 is built from 13 residues. Per germline, CDR1 GTSNPN and CDR2 SVGIG (reference sequence). The CDR3 DNA reads TGTGCCTGGAGTCCCGGATCGAACACTGAAGCTTTCTTT. Amino acid sequence: CAWSPGSNTEAFF.

The table lists this clone with a few counts. The junction shows a germline mismatch at one end, possibly a read error. This chain joins TRBV2 and TRBJ1-1; weak D call: TRBD1 (6 bases). CDR3 length: 13 residues. Looked up from germline, CDR1 is SNHLY and CDR2 is FYNNEI. In nucleotides, the CDR3 is TGCCTCCTAAGGGGGGAGTCGAACACTGAAGCTTTCTTT. Translated: CLLRGESNTEAFF.

This chain links TRBV4-1 with TRBJ2-6; D is unclear. V shed 1 base and J shed 0 bases, with 7 bases lying between them. CDR1 is MGHRA, CDR2 YSYEKL, per germline. This CDR3 comprises 16 residues. The CDR3 protein is CASSQGLGSGANVLTF. CDR3 coding DNA: TGCGCCAGCAGCCAAGGGCTTGGCTCTGGGGCCAACGTCCTGACTTTC.

This clone was detected a few times. V is TRBV12-5 and J is TRBJ2-1; D unresolved. Trimming took 1 base from V and 6 from J, leaving 1 base between them. The CDR3 runs to 11 residues. Germline CDR1 reads LGHNT; CDR2 reads FRNRAP. In DNA form, the CDR3 reads TGTGCTAGTGGTTTGGGCAATGAGCAGTTCTTC. Amino acid sequence: CASGLGNEQFF.

Of note for this clone: The junction differs from germline at one of its ends, possibly a read error. The genes are TRBV7-7 and TRBJ2-3, with 7 positions matching TRBD1. Looked up from germline, CDR1 is SSHAT and CDR2 is FNYEAQ (reference sequence). The CDR3 consists of 15 residues. The CDR3 DNA follows: TGTGCTAGCAGCCCGACGGGACAGAGCACAGATACGCAGTATTTT. As protein: CASSPTGQSTDTQYF.

This clone came up a few times. The gene calls are TRBV29-1 and TRBJ1-3; D call uncertain. Germline V lookup: CDR1 SQVTM, CDR2 ANQGSEA. The length of the CDR3 is 13 residues. The V end lost 7 bases, the J end lost 0 bases, and 10 bases lay between the germline ends. The CDR3: CSAVENSGNTIYF. For the CDR3, the DNA is TGCAGCGCCGTGGAAAACTCTGGAAACACCATATATTTT.

This clone was seen a handful of times. The chain joins TRBV5-1 to TRBJ1-6; D perhaps matches TRBD1 (6 bases). The CDR3 has 14 residues. The germline V gene has CDR1 SGHRS and CDR2 YFSETQ. The V end was cut by 5 bases, the J end by 5 bases, with 11 bases between. Written as DNA, the CDR3 is TGCGCCAGCAGTTCCGGGGGGCATAATTCACCCCTCCACTTT. Translation gives CASSSGGHNSPLHF.

This clone was seen just once. The DNA for the CDR3 is TGTGCCAGCAGTTTTGGACAGGATACGCAGTATTTT. Protein sequence: CASSFGQDTQYF. The V call is TRBV6-6, the J call TRBJ2-3; possibly TRBD1 for D (6 bases). Per the germline V gene, CDR1 is MNHNY and CDR2 is SVGAGI (reference sequence). With 4 bases removed from V and 6 bases from J, the gap between germline ends came to 8 bases. The CDR3 has 12 residues.

The rearrangement uses TRBV7-9 and TRBJ2-3, with TRBD2 matching 8 bases. CDR1 and CDR2 (germline): SEHNR, FQNEAQ (reference sequence). V lost 3 bases to trimming and J lost 2 bases; unmatched junction nucleotides: 7. CDR3 length: 16 residues. CDR3 in DNA: TGTGCCAGCAGCTTTCTCGGCGGGGGGCCCACAGATACGCAGTATTTT. It translates to CASSFLGGGPTDTQYF.

The J gene is TRBJ1-5, the V gene TRBV6-5; D is possibly TRBD1 (5 bases). V gave up 5 bases and J gave up 4 bases, with 9 bases separating them. The CDR3 loop spans 13 amino acids. Germline V lookup: CDR1 MNHEY, CDR2 SVGAGI. The CDR3 loop reads CASSHGGNQPQHF. The CDR3 bases are TGTGCCAGCAGTCATGGGGGGAATCAGCCCCAGCATTTT.

J is TRBJ2-2 and V is TRBV18; no firm D call. V dropped 2 bases and J dropped 2 bases, with 3 bases sitting between them. Germline lookup yields CDR1 KGHSH and CDR2 LQKENI. There are 13 residues in the CDR3. CDR3 protein: CASSPSNTGELFF. The CDR3 DNA sequence: TGTGCCAGCTCACCATCTAACACCGGGGAGCTGTTTTTT. The entire variable domain, with the rest obtained from reference TRBV18 and TRBJ2-2, is as follows: NAGVMQNPRHLVRRRGQEARLRCSPMKGHSHVYWYRQLPEEGLKFMVYLQKENIIDESGMPKERFSAEFPKEGPSILRIQQVVRGDSAAYFCASSPSNTGELFFGEGSRLTVL.

This clone was seen only a few times. The chain couples TRBV5-4 to TRBJ2-2, with a possible D match to TRBD2 (5 bases). CDR3 length: 14 residues. The V and J ends lost 0 bases and 3 bases respectively, with 6 bases between them. CDR1 SGHNT and CDR2 YYREEE come from the germline V gene (reference sequence). CDR3: CASSLARDTGELFF. CDR3 nucleotides: TGTGCCAGCAGCTTGGCGAGGGACACCGGGGAGCTGTTTTTT.

The chain's CDR3 is CASSSEGQVNTEAFF. The CDR3 DNA is TGTGCCAGCAGCTCAGAGGGACAGGTGAACACTGAAGCTTTCTTT. This chain links TRBV9 with TRBJ1-1, with TRBD1 identical over 8 bases. V lost 4 bases, J lost 0 bases, and 5 bases stayed unmatched. This CDR3 spans 15 amino acids. The germline CDR1 and CDR2 sequences are SGDLS and YYNGEE. Variable domain in full (rest from reference TRBV9 and TRBJ1-1): DSGVTQTPKHLITATGQRVTLRCSPRSGDLSVYWYQQSLDQGLQFLIQYYNGEERAKGNILERFSAQQFPDLHSELNLSSLELGDSALYFCASSSEGQVNTEAFFGQGTRLTVV.

This rearrangement joins TRBV5-1 to TRBJ2-5; TRBD1 agrees at 7 bases. The germline V gene has CDR1 SGHRS and CDR2 YFSETQ. This CDR3 spans 14 amino acids. V trimming: 4 bases; J trimming: 0 bases; junction bases outside the gene matches: 3. The CDR3, as DNA: TGCGCCAGCAGCATCCAGGGGGACCAAGAGACCCAGTACTTC. Amino acids: CASSIQGDQETQYF.